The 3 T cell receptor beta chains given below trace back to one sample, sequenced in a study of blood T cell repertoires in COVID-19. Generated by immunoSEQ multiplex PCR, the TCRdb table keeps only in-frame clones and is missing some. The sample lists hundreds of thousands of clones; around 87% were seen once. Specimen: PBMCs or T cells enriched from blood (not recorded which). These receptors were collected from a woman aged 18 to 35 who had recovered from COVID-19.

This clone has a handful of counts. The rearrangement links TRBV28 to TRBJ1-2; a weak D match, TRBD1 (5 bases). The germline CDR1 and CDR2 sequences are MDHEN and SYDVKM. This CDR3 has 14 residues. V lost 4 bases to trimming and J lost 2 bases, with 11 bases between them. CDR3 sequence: CASSSGFLNYGYTF. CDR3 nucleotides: TGTGCCAGCAGTTCAGGGTTTTTGAACTATGGCTACACCTTC.

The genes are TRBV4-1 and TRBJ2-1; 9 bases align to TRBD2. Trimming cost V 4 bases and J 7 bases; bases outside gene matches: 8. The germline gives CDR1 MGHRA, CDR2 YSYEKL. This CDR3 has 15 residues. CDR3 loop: CASSPLRGGANEQFF. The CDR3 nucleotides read TGCGCCAGCAGCCCACTGCGCGGGGGGGCAAATGAGCAGTTCTTC.

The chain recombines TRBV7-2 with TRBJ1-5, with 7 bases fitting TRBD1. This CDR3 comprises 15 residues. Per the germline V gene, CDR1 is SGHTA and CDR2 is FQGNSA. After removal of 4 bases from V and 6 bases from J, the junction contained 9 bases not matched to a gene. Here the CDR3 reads CASSYALTGVQPQHF. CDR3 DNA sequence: TGTGCCAGCAGCTATGCACTTACAGGGGTTCAGCCCCAGCATTTT.